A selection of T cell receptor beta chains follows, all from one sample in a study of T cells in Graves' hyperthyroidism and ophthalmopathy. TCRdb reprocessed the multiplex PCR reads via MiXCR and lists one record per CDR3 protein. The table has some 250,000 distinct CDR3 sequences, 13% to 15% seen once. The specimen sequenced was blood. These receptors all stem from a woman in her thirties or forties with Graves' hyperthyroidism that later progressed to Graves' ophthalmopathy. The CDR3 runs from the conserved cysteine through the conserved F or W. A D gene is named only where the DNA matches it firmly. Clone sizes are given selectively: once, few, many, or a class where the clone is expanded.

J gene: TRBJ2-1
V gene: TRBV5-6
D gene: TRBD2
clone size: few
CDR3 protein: CASSPRGSGRAAFF
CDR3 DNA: TGTGCCAGCAGCCCCAGGGGTAGCGGGAGGGCCGCGTTCTTC

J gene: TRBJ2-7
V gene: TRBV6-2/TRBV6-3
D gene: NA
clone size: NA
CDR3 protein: CASGKAEFYEQYF
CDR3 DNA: TGTGCCAGCGGAAAGGCCGAATTCTACGAGCAGTACTTC

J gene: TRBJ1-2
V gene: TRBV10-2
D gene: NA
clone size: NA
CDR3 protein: CASSDTRQSYGYTF
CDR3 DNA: TGCGCCAGCAGTGATACGAGACAAAGCTATGGCTACACCTTC

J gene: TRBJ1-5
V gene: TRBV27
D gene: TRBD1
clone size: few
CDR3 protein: CASSFGTGGQQPQHF
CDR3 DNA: TGTGCCAGCAGTTTTGGGACAGGGGGCCAGCAGCCCCAGCATTTT

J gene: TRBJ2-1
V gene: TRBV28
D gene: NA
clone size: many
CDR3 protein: CASSLFGATWDNEQFF
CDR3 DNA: TGTGCCAGCAGTTTATTTGGGGCCACCTGGGACAATGAGCAGTTCTTC

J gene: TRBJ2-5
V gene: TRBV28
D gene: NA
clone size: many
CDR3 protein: CASLGMRTVLQETQYF
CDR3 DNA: TGTGCCAGCTTGGGGATGAGGACAGTTTTACAAGAGACCCAGTACTTC

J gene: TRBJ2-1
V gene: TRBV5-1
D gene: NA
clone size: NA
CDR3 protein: CASSSLAPTYNEQFF
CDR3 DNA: TGCGCCAGCAGCTCACTAGCACCGACCTACAATGAGCAGTTCTTC

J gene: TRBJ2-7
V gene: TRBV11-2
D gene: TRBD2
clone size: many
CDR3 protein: CASSPDRSGAYEQYF
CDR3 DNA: TGTGCCAGCAGCCCCGATCGGAGCGGGGCCTACGAGCAGTACTTC

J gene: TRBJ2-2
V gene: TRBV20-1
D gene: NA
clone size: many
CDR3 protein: CSAHSGLNTGELFF
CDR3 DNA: TGCAGTGCTCACTCGGGACTTAACACCGGGGAGCTGTTTTTT

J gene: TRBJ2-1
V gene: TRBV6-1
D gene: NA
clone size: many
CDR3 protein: CASISGWYNEQFF
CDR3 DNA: TGTGCCAGCATCAGTGGGTGGTATAATGAGCAGTTCTTC

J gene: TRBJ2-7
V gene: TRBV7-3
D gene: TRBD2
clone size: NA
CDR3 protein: CASSDWTSGSLEQYF
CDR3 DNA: TGTGCCAGCAGCGATTGGACTAGCGGGAGCCTCGAGCAGTACTTC

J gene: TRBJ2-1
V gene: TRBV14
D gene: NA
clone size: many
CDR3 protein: CASSPYYNEQFF
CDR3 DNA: TGTGCCAGCAGCCCCTACTACAATGAGCAGTTCTTC

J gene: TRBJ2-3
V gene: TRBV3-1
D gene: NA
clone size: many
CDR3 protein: CASSPSYSTDTQYF
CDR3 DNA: TGTGCCAGCAGCCCCTCCTACAGCACAGATACGCAGTATTTT

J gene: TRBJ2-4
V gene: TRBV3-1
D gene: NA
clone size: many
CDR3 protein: CASSQEGGRGAKNIQYF
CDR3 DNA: TGTGCCAGCAGCCAAGAGGGCGGCCGCGGAGCCAAAAACATTCAGTACTTC

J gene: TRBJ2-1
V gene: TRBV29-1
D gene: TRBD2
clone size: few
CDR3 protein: CSVDHYGGSKDKQFF
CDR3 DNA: TGCAGCGTTGACCATTATGGCGGGAGCAAGGATAAGCAGTTCTTC

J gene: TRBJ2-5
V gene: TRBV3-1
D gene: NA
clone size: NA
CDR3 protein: CASSPPAYQETQYF
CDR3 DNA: TGTGCCAGCAGCCCCCCAGCTTATCAAGAGACCCAGTACTTC

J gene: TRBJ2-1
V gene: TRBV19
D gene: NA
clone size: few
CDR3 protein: CASSTLVNEQFF
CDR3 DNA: TGTGCCAGTAGTACCCTAGTCAATGAGCAGTTCTTC

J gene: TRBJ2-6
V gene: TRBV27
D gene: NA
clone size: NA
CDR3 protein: CASSRTWGPGANVLTF
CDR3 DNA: TGTGCCAGCAGTCGTACGTGGGGGCCAGGGGCCAACGTCCTGACTTTC

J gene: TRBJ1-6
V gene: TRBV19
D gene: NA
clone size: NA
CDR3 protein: CASNRKDRDNSPLHF
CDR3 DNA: TGTGCCAGTAACAGGAAGGACAGAGATAATTCACCCCTCCACTTT

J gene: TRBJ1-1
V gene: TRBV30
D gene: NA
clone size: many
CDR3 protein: CAWTMSQNTEAFF
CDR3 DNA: TGTGCCTGGACCATGAGTCAGAACACTGAAGCTTTCTTT

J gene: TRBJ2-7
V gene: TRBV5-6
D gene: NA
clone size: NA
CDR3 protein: CASSLSMGGAYEQYF
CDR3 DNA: TGTGCCAGCAGCTTGAGCATGGGCGGCGCCTACGAGCAGTACTTC

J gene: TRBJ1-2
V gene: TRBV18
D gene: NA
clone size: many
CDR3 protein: CASSLGVENYGYTF
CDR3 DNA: TGTGCCAGCTCACTCGGAGTCGAGAACTATGGCTACACCTTC